These T cell receptor beta chains were read from a single sample in a study of CD8 T cells in Susac syndrome. TCRdb reanalysed the immunoSEQ multiplex PCR reads using MiXCR and keeps one entry per CDR3 protein. The sample contains about 300,000 distinct CDR3 sequences, around 89% of which appear only once. Sequenced: CD8+ T cells from PBMCs. The receptors were sampled from a human donor with multiple sclerosis. CDR3s include the opening cysteine and the closing phenylalanine or tryptophan. D genes are given only for firm matches. Size is stated for part of the rows, as once, few or many counts, or as a class when the clone is expanded.

clone size	V gene	J gene	D gene	CDR3 protein	CDR3 DNA
.	TRBV20-1	TRBJ2-2	.	CSARDPGSNTGELFF	TGCAGTGCTAGAGATCCAGGGAGCAACACCGGGGAGCTGTTTTTT
.	TRBV6-2/TRBV6-3	TRBJ2-7	.	CASSYGITYEQYF	TGTGCCAGCAGTTACGGCATCACCTACGAGCAGTACTTC
.	TRBV4-1	TRBJ1-2	.	CASSQVPPPGEYGYTF	TGCGCCAGCAGCCAAGTTCCCCCCCCGGGGGAGTATGGCTACACCTTC
.	TRBV7-9	TRBJ2-5	.	CASSSTERQETQYF	TGTGCCAGCAGCTCTACAGAGCGTCAAGAGACCCAGTACTTC
.	TRBV3-1	TRBJ2-1	.	CASSQAENYNEQFF	TGTGCCAGCAGCCAAGCCGAGAACTACAATGAGCAGTTCTTC
.	TRBV27	TRBJ2-5	.	CASSVQETQYF	TGTGCCAGCAGTGTTCAAGAGACCCAGTACTTC
few	TRBV27	TRBJ2-7	.	CASSLHEQYF	TGTGCCAGCAGTTTACACGAGCAGTACTTC
.	TRBV13	TRBJ2-1	TRBD2	CASSSGLAGGQGSYNEQFF	TGTGCCAGCAGCTCCGGACTAGCGGGGGGGCAGGGCTCCTACAATGAGCAGTTCTTC
few	TRBV7-9	TRBJ2-5	.	CASSQGGLQETQYF	TGTGCCAGCAGCCAAGGGGGGTTACAAGAGACCCAGTACTTC
.	TRBV28	TRBJ2-7	.	CASRDTAAEQYF	TGTGCCAGCCGGGACACCGCGGCCGAGCAGTACTTC
.	TRBV30	TRBJ1-1	.	CAWRTTLNTEAFF	TGTGCCTGGAGGACTACTTTGAACACTGAAGCTTTCTTT
.	TRBV12-3/TRBV12-4	TRBJ2-1	.	CASSYEFTGNEQFF	TGTGCCAGCAGTTACGAATTCACAGGGAACGAGCAGTTCTTC
.	TRBV6-1	TRBJ1-5	.	CASSTHHSNQPQHF	TGTGCCAGCAGTACACACCATAGCAATCAGCCCCAGCATTTT
.	TRBV28	TRBJ1-5	TRBD1	CASGTASGPQHF	TGTGCCAGCGGGACAGCTAGTGGTCCCCAGCATTTT
once	TRBV12-3/TRBV12-4	TRBJ2-7	.	CASSLSRGVREQYF	TGTGCCAGCAGTTTATCCAGGGGCGTTAGAGAGCAGTACTTC
.	TRBV5-1	TRBJ2-7	.	CASSLVTVLDEQYF	TGCGCCAGCAGCTTGGTTACAGTTCTCGACGAGCAGTACTTC
.	TRBV7-3	TRBJ2-5	.	CASSLTPNLGSRETQYF	TGTGCCAGCAGCTTAACTCCTAATCTAGGGTCCCGGGAGACCCAGTACTTC
once	TRBV20-1	TRBJ2-1	.	CSAPSPSRPVPFRDEQFF	TGCAGTGCTCCCTCCCCCAGCCGGCCGGTCCCTTTTAGGGATGAGCAGTTCTTC
.	TRBV4-3	TRBJ1-5	.	CASSQDRVGGNQPQHF	TGCGCCAGCAGCCAAGATAGGGTAGGGGGAAATCAGCCCCAGCATTTT
.	TRBV20-1	TRBJ2-1	.	CSPTTGEQFF	TGCAGTCCTACAACGGGCGAGCAGTTCTTC
.	TRBV5-6	TRBJ2-7	TRBD1	CASSSGQGSYEQYF	TGTGCCAGCAGCTCAGGACAGGGCTCCTACGAGCAGTACTTC
.	TRBV11-2	TRBJ2-3	TRBD2	CASSLPGGVDTQYF	TGTGCCAGCAGCTTGCCGGGAGGGGTAGATACGCAGTATTTT
few	TRBV9	TRBJ1-2	.	CASSVGSTVGYGYTF	TGTGCCAGCAGTGTCGGTAGCACCGTGGGTTATGGCTACACCTTC
.	TRBV12-3/TRBV12-4	TRBJ1-5	.	CASTPSRGNQPQHF	TGTGCCAGCACCCCCTCCCGGGGGAATCAGCCCCAGCATTTT
.	TRBV27	TRBJ2-2	TRBD1	CASSLWGQGASGELFF	TGTGCCAGCAGTTTGTGGGGACAGGGGGCGAGCGGGGAGCTGTTTTTT
.	TRBV13	TRBJ2-1	.	CASSSEASSGVYNEQFF	TGTGCCAGCAGCTCCGAGGCGAGTAGCGGAGTTTACAATGAGCAGTTCTTC
.	TRBV12-3/TRBV12-4	TRBJ1-1	.	CASSLFVDTEAFF	TGTGCCAGCAGTTTATTCGTCGACACTGAAGCTTTCTTT
.	TRBV5-6	TRBJ1-1	.	CASSPQGMETEAFF	TGTGCCAGCAGCCCACAGGGTATGGAAACTGAAGCTTTCTTT
.	TRBV27	TRBJ1-5	.	CASSLLMNSNQPQHF	TGTGCCAGCAGTCTCCTCATGAATAGCAATCAGCCCCAGCATTTT
once	TRBV20-1	TRBJ2-1	TRBD2	CSAIPLREAEEQFF	TGCAGTGCTATCCCCCTACGGGAGGCGGAAGAGCAGTTCTTC
.	TRBV12-2	TRBJ2-7	.	CASRHQCQRGVYEQYF	TGTGCAAGTCGCCATCAATGCCAGCGGGGGGTCTACGAGCAGTACTTC
.	TRBV5-1	TRBJ2-3	.	CASNRDFSTDTQYF	TGCGCCAGCAACCGGGACTTCTCCACAGATACGCAGTATTTT
.	TRBV11-2	TRBJ2-5	.	CASSPPGSYQETQYF	TGTGCCAGCAGCCCCCCCGGGTCTTACCAAGAGACCCAGTACTTC
.	TRBV4-1	TRBJ2-2	.	CASSPRQGRNTGELFF	TGCGCCAGCAGCCCCCGGCAGGGGCGGAACACCGGGGAGCTGTTTTTT
.	TRBV29-1	TRBJ1-4	.	CSVEDHTGREKLFF	TGCAGCGTTGAAGATCACACAGGTCGTGAAAAACTGTTTTTT
.	TRBV30	TRBJ2-7	.	CAWSETVPREQYF	TGTGCCTGGTCCGAGACCGTACCTCGCGAGCAGTACTTC
.	TRBV29-1	TRBJ2-7	.	CSVGRGILSYEQYF	TGCAGCGTTGGCCGTGGGATCCTCTCCTACGAGCAGTACTTC
once	TRBV27	TRBJ2-5	TRBD1	CASSSWTGHQETQYF	TGTGCCAGCAGTTCCTGGACAGGGCACCAAGAGACCCAGTACTTC
.	TRBV20-1	TRBJ2-5	TRBD2	CSAELAGSQETQYF	TGCAGTGCAGAGCTAGCGGGCAGCCAAGAGACCCAGTACTTC
.	TRBV19	TRBJ1-6	TRBD1	CAGGQGNSPLHF	TGTGCCGGGGGACAGGGAAATTCACCCCTCCACTTT
.	TRBV29-1	TRBJ2-5	TRBD2	CSVDRLAGGQETQYF	TGCAGCGTTGATCGTCTAGCGGGGGGGCAAGAGACCCAGTACTTC
few	TRBV29-1	TRBJ2-7	TRBD2	CSVATSGYEQYF	TGCAGCGTGGCGACTAGCGGCTACGAGCAGTACTTC
.	TRBV24-1	TRBJ2-1	.	CATSEVTGEGYNEQFF	TGTGCCACCAGTGAGGTGACAGGCGAGGGATACAATGAGCAGTTCTTC
.	TRBV9	TRBJ1-4	.	CASSVAPWAF	TGTGCCAGCAGCGTAGCTCCCTGGGCGTTT
.	TRBV6-2/TRBV6-3	TRBJ2-3	TRBD2	CASNGGVSTDTQYF	TGTGCCAGCAACGGGGGGGTAAGCACAGATACGCAGTATTTT